The 20 T cell receptor beta chains reported below all come from one sample, sequenced in a study of regulatory T cells in long-lasting Graves disease. Specified time point: newly diagnosed GD, antithyroid drugs for less than 3 months. RNA from PBMCs was the source of the TCR library. Combining iRepertoire HTBI primers with Arm-PCR of CDR3 regions, the authors built TCR beta libraries. Each CDR3 protein is one row after TCRdb ran MiXCR on the multiplex PCR reads. The table has about 440,000 distinct CDR3 sequences, roughly 15% seen once. These data were likewise used in another study, on T cells in Graves' hyperthyroidism and ophthalmopathy.

The material was peripheral blood mononuclear cells (PBMCs), obtained at new diagnosis, from a patient treated with antithyroid drugs. The origin of the receptors is a woman between 25 and 40 years old with Graves disease.

This clonotype was seen ten or more times. The chain combines TRBV11-3 with TRBJ2-3; D is undetermined. This CDR3 has 18 residues. With 3 bases removed from V and 4 bases from J, the gap between germline ends came to 23 bases. Germline CDR1 reads SGHNT; CDR2 reads YENEEA. CDR3 nucleotides: TGTGCCAGCAGCTTGACCTCCGCGAACTGGCCGATTCCAGATACGCAGTATTTT. Protein product: CASSLTSANWPIPDTQYF.

Many counts were recorded for this clonotype. The chain uses TRBV7-2 and TRBJ1-3; no clear D gene. In germline, CDR1 is SGHTA, CDR2 FQGNSA. The ends were cut back, 1 base at V and 4 bases at J, with 23 bases in the middle. This CDR3 comprises 19 residues. The DNA of the CDR3 is TGTGCCAGCAGCTTAGTAGCCTCAATCCGGACGACTTGGGGAAACACCATATATTTT. This gives the protein CASSLVASIRTTWGNTIYF. Supplemented by reference TRBV7-2 and TRBJ1-3, the full variable domain reads GAGVSQSPSNKVTEKGKDVELRCDPISGHTALYWYRQSLGQGLEFLIYFQGNSAPDKSGLPSDRFSAERTGGSVSTLTIQRTQQEDSAVYLCASSLVASIRTTWGNTIYFGEGSWLTVV.

This clonotype showed up many times. V usage is TRBV4-1 and J usage is TRBJ1-2; weak D call: TRBD1 (5 bases). CDR3 size: 15 residues. V gave up 1 base and J gave up 8 bases, with 17 bases separating them. Germline V gene data show CDR1 as MGHRA and CDR2 as YSYEKL. This chain's CDR3 is CASSQGTGTGAGYTF. The CDR3 DNA is TGCGCCAGCAGCCAAGGCACCGGGACCGGCGCGGGCTACACCTTC.

This clonotype has ten or more counts. This chain joins TRBV30 and TRBJ2-3; TRBD2 agrees at 7 bases. The CDR3 contains 12 residues. Germline CDR1 is GTSNPN and CDR2 is SVGIG (reference sequence). The junction had 5 bases not matched to a gene; V was cut back by 5 bases and J by 6 bases. The CDR3 sequence: CAWLPRGDTQYF. CDR3 nucleotide sequence: TGTGCCTGGCTCCCGCGGGGGGATACGCAGTATTTT.

This clonotype turned up a few times. The chain carries TRBV20-1 and TRBJ2-3; TRBD1 or TRBD2 may be the D gene (6 bases each). The CDR3 has 13 residues. Germline CDR1 reads DFQATT; CDR2 reads SNEGSKA (reference sequence). V lost 8 bases to trimming and J lost 3 bases, with 15 bases between them. This CDR3 reads CSHSGAGTDTQYF. Written as DNA, the CDR3 is TGCAGTCACTCGGGGGCAGGTACAGATACGCAGTATTTT.

The V call is TRBV25-1, the J call TRBJ2-5; the D call may be TRBD1 or TRBD2 (7 bases each). Germline V gene lookup returns CDR1 MGHDK and CDR2 SYGVNS. CDR3 length: 15 residues. V was trimmed by 3 bases and J by 5 bases, leaving 16 bases between them. In DNA, the CDR3 is TGTGCCAGCAGTGACTCCCTGGGAGGGGGCGAGACCCAGTACTTC. Residues: CASSDSLGGGETQYF.

This clonotype was seen only a few times. This sequence joins TRBV2 and TRBJ2-5; D is undetermined. Germline CDR1 SNHLY, CDR2 FYNNEI. Deletions cut 7 bases from V and 5 bases from J, with 14 bases between. The length of the CDR3 is 13 residues. CDR3 loop: CASIGRSWETQYF. Written as DNA, the CDR3 is TGTGCCAGCATAGGCAGGAGCTGGGAGACCCAGTACTTC. The full variable domain, completed using reference TRBV2 and TRBJ2-5, is EPEVTQTPSHQVTQMGQEVILRCVPISNHLYFYWYRQILGQKVEFLVSFYNNEISEKSEIFDDQFSVERPDGSNFTLKIRSTKLEDSAMYFCASIGRSWETQYFGPGTRLLVL.

The sample holds many counts of this clonotype. The chain carries TRBV20-1 and TRBJ2-1; 8 nucleotides agree with TRBD2. The CDR3 is made up of 15 amino acids. V shed 0 bases and J 10 bases; nucleotides not matched to a gene: 11. The germline V gene encodes CDR1 DFQATT and CDR2 SNEGSKA (reference sequence). CDR3: CSARDVVAGLIEQFF. CDR3 coding DNA: TGCAGTGCTAGAGATGTGGTAGCGGGATTGATAGAGCAGTTCTTC.

The V and J genes are TRBV9 and TRBJ2-5, with 7 bases that match TRBD1. V lost 4 bases and J lost 1; bases outside the gene matches: 10. Germline CDR1 reads SGDLS; CDR2 reads YYNGEE. The CDR3 totals 16 residues. CDR3 sequence reads: CASSSYDRALQETQYF. CDR3 sequence (DNA): TGTGCCAGCAGCTCCTACGACAGGGCCCTCCAAGAGACCCAGTACTTC. The whole variable domain, remainder taken from reference TRBV9 and TRBJ2-5, is DSGVTQTPKHLITATGQRVTLRCSPRSGDLSVYWYQQSLDQGLQFLIQYYNGEERAKGNILERFSAQQFPDLHSELNLSSLELGDSALYFCASSSYDRALQETQYFGPGTRLLVL.

The chain has TRBV7-9 and TRBJ2-1, with a possible D match to TRBD2 (5 bases). Germline V gives CDR1 SEHNR, CDR2 FQNEAQ (reference sequence). V lost 5 bases to trimming and J lost 6 bases, with 11 bases between them. The CDR3 is 13 residues long. DNA for the CDR3: TGTGCCAGCAGCCGGAACGGGGTCAATGAGCAGTTCTTC. It is translated as CASSRNGVNEQFF.

At least ten counts were recorded for this clonotype. The J gene is TRBJ2-2, the V gene TRBV18; 7 nucleotides agree with TRBD1. Germline values: CDR1 KGHSH, CDR2 LQKENI. This CDR3 spans 15 amino acids. V gave up 4 bases and J gave up 4 bases; unmatched junction bases: 6. The CDR3 DNA reads TGTGCCAGCTCACTTCGACAGGGTAGCACCGGGGAGCTGTTTTTT. Translation gives CASSLRQGSTGELFF.

This clonotype was seen only a few times. The chain recombines TRBV5-1 with TRBJ1-2; 9 nucleotides align to TRBD1. V trimming: 2 bases; J trimming: 6 bases; junction bases outside the gene matches: 2. Looked up from germline, CDR1 is SGHRS and CDR2 is YFSETQ. There are 13 residues in the CDR3. The CDR3 nucleotides are TGCGCCAGCAGCTTCACAGGGGGCGATGGCTACACCTTC. The encoded protein is CASSFTGGDGYTF.

This clonotype came up many times. This sequence joins TRBV28 and TRBJ1-1; D is possibly TRBD1 (5 bases). CDR3 size: 17 residues. V shed 3 bases and J shed 1 base, with 18 bases lying between them. CDR1 is MDHEN, CDR2 SYDVKM, per germline. CDR3 protein: CASSFPWQGGENTEAFF. DNA of the CDR3: TGTGCCAGCAGTTTTCCCTGGCAGGGCGGGGAGAACACTGAAGCTTTCTTT.

This clonotype appeared many times. The V gene is TRBV28, the J gene TRBJ2-3, with a weak D call TRBD2 (6 bases). Between the trimmed V and J ends, which lost 4 bases and 9 bases, there was a span of 17 bases. The germline V gene encodes CDR1 MDHEN and CDR2 SYDVKM. This CDR3 is built from 14 residues. The CDR3 DNA reads as TGTGCCAGCAGTTGGGACTCCGCTCGGGGAACGCAGTATTTT. Residues: CASSWDSARGTQYF.

Concerning this clonotype itself: A single base separates this from a much larger clone, so it may be a read error. The V and J genes are TRBV27 and TRBJ1-3; the match to TRBD1 covers 7 bases. Germline V gene lookup returns CDR1 MNHEY and CDR2 SMNVEV (reference sequence). Unmatched junction bases numbered 13, after V lost 4 bases and J lost 4 bases. CDR3 size: 17 residues. Written as DNA, the CDR3 is TGTGCCAGCAGTTCATATTCCCGACAGGGCGCCGGAAACACCATATATTTT. Translating it yields CASSSYSRQGAGNTIYF.

This clonotype has at least ten counts. The chain couples TRBV2 to TRBJ2-3; D is undetermined. Trimming left V 6 bases short and J 4 bases short, with 17 bases between. The germline gives CDR1 SNHLY, CDR2 FYNNEI. The CDR3 consists of 15 residues. The DNA for the CDR3 is TGTGCCAGCAGGAGCAGGCCATTGCTGTCAGATACGCAGTATTTT. Residues: CASRSRPLLSDTQYF.

This clonotype was counted between two and nine times. This rearrangement joins TRBV9 to TRBJ1-5; unclear D gene. Germline loops: CDR1 SGDLS, CDR2 YYNGEE. Trimming shortened V by 0 bases and J by 6 bases, and 4 bases separated the two germline ends. The CDR3 runs 12 residues. CDR3 sequence: CASSVGGQPQHF. For the CDR3, the DNA is TGTGCCAGCAGCGTAGGGGGTCAGCCCCAGCATTTT.

The CDR3 protein is CASSEDRDYGYTF. The CDR3 coding sequence is TGTGCCAGCAGCGAGGACAGGGATTACGGCTACACCTTC. The V and J genes are TRBV14 and TRBJ1-2; 8 bases are shared with TRBD1. V was clipped by 5 bases and J by 8 bases; unmatched bases: 7. The CDR3 sequence is 13 residues long. Germline V gene sequence: CDR1 SGHDN, CDR2 FVKESK.

As for this clonotype: Since a much larger clone is just one base distant, this may be a read error. V and J are TRBV18 and TRBJ1-1; D remains unclear. Trimming stripped 2 bases from V and 1 base from J, with 14 bases between. CDR1 is KGHSH, CDR2 LQKENI, per germline. The CDR3 loop spans 16 amino acids. The CDR3 region has the DNA TGTGCCAGCTCACCAACCTTTGGCACTGGGAACACTGAAGCTTTCTTT. Translating it yields CASSPTFGTGNTEAFF.

This clonotype was seen repeatedly, ten times or more. CDR3: CASSHKYPKRRSNEQFF. The CDR3 nucleotides are TGTGCCAGCAGTCATAAATACCCAAAGCGGAGGTCCAATGAGCAGTTCTTC. The rearrangement uses TRBV25-1 and TRBJ2-1; the D gene is possibly TRBD2 (5 bases). Between the trimmed V and J ends, which lost 5 bases and 6 bases, there was a span of 23 bases. Germline CDR1 MGHDK, CDR2 SYGVNS. CDR3 length equals 17 residues.